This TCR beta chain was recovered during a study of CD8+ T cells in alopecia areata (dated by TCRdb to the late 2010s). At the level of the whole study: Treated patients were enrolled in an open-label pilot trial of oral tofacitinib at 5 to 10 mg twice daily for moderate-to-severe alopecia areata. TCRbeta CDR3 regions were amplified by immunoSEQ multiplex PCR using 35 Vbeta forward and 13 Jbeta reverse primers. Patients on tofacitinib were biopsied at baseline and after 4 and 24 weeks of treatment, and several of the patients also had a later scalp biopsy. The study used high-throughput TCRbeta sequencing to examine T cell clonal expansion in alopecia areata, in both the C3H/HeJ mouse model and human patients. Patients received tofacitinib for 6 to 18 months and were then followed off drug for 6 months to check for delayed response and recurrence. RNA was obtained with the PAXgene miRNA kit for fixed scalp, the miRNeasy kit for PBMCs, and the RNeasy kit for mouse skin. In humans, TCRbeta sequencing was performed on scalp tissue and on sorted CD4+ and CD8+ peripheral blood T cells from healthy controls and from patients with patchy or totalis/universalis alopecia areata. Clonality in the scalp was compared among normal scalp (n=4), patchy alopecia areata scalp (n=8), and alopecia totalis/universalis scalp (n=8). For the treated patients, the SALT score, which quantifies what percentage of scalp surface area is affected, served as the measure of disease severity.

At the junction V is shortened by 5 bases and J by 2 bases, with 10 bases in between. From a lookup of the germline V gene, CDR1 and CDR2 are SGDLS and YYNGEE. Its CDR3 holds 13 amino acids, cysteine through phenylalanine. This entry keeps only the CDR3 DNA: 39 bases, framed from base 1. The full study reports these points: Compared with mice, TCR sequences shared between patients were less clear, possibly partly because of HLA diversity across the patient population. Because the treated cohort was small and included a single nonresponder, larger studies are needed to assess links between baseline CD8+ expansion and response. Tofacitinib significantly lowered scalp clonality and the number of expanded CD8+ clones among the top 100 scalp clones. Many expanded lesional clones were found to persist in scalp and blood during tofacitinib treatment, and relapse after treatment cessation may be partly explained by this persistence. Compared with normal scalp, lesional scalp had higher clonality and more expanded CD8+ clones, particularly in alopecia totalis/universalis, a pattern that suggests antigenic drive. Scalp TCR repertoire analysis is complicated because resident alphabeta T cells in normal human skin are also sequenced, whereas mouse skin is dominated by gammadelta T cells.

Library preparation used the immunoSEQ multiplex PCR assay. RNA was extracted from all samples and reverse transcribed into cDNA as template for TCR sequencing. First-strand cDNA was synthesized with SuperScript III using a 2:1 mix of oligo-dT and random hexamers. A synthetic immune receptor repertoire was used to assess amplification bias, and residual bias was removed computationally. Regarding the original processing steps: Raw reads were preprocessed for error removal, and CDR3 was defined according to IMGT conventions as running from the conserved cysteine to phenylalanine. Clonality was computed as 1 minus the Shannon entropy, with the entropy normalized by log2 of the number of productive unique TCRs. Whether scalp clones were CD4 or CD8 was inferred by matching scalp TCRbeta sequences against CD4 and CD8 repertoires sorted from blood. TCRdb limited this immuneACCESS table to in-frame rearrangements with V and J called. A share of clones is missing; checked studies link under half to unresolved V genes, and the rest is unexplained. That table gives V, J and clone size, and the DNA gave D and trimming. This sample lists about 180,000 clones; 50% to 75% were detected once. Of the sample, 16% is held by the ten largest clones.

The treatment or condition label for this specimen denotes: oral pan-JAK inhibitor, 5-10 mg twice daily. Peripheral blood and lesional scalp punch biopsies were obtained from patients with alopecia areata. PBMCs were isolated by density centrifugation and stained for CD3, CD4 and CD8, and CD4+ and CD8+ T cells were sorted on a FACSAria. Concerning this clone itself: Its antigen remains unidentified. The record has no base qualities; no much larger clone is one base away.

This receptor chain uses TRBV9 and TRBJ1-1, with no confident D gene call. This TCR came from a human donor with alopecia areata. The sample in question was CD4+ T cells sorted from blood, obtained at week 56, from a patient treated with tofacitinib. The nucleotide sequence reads TGTGCCAGCAGGAGAGTGGGTAACACTGAAGCTTTCTTT. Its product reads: CASRRVGNTEAFF.